The source of this T cell receptor (beta chain) is a study of OX40 agonist ivuxolimab in advanced cancers. As for the study in general: Participants averaged 60 years of age (range roughly 23 to 90) and were roughly 80% male. Study results and caveats: Blood T cells, both CD4+ and CD8+, expanded clonally by week 6 at 0.1 to 3.0 mg/kg. In CD8+ T cells, expanded clones were on average more numerous than in CD4+.

CDR1 SNHLY and CDR2 FYNNEI come from the germline V gene. V was trimmed by 6 bases and J by 5 bases, leaving 10 bases between them. The CDR3 runs 13 residues. Notes on this clone: Its antigen is not identified.

Blood specimens came from baseline, cycle 4 day 1, and cycle 7 day 1. Method: immunoSEQ multiplex PCR; TCRdb's copy keeps in-frame clones and lacks some. The repertoire includes about 58,000 clones, approximately 80% of them detected once, and approximately 1.5% sits in the top ten. The chain joins TRBV2 to TRBJ1-4; D call uncertain. This specimen consisted of CD4+ or CD8+ T cells sorted from blood, obtained in a trial of the OX40 agonist ivuxolimab. The sequence came from an adult with an advanced solid tumor such as melanoma, head and neck, liver or kidney cancer. CDR3: CASSYVPNEKLFF. In nucleotides, the CDR3 is TGTGCCAGCAGCTACGTCCCAAATGAAAAACTGTTTTTT.